Here is one TCR beta chain with its context. The antigen is not known. No donor was unhealthy or non-Caucasian. TCRdb re-called the 5' RACE reads with MiXCR, one entry per CDR3 protein. The repertoire holds around 1.7 million distinct CDR3 sequences, around 33% seen once, with about 0.25% in the top ten. This record comes from a study of identical twins. Study-level results: For cord blood, abundant beta clonotypes had fewer insertions, unlike memory repertoires, which showed none. Invariant MAIT and iNKT cells could partly confound zero-insertion analyses.

Sequencing was done on a sample of cord blood. The TCR comes from a newborn girl in good health.

CDR3 sequence reads: CASSFYDPKETQYF. In nucleotides, the CDR3 is TGCGCCAGCAGCTTCTATGATCCAAAAGAGACCCAGTACTTC. The J gene is TRBJ2-5, the V gene TRBV5-1; D gene ambiguous. Trimming left V 2 bases short and J 3 bases short, with 11 bases between. The length of the CDR3 is 14 residues. Germline V gene data show CDR1 as SGHRS and CDR2 as YFSETQ.